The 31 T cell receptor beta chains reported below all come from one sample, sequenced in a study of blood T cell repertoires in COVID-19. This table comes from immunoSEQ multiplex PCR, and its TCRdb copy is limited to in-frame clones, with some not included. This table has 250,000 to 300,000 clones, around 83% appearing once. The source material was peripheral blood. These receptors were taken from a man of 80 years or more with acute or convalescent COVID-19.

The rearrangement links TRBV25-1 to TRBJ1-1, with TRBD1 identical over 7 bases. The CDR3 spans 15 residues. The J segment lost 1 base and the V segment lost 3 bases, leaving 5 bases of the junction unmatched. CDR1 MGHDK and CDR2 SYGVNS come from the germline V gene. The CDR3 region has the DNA TGTGCCAGCAGTGACCCCCGACAGGGGAACACTGAAGCTTTCTTT. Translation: CASSDPRQGNTEAFF.

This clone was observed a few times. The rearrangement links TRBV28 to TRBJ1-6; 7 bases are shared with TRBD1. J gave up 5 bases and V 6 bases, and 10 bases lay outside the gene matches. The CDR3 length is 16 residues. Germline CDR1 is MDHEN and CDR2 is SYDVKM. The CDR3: CASRRTGQRDNSPLHF. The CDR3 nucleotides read TGTGCCAGCAGACGAACGGGACAGAGAGATAATTCACCCCTCCACTTT.

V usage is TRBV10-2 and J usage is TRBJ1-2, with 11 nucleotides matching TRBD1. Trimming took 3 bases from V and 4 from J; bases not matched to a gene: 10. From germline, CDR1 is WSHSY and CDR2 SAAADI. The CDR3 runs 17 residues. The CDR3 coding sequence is TGCGCCAGCAGTGACCCGGACAGGGGGCGTCTCCTCTATGGCTACACCTTC. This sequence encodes CASSDPDRGRLLYGYTF.

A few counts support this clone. The CDR3 DNA reads TGTGCCAGCTCACCACTTGTGGGAGGTTTCGAGACCCAGTACTTC. It codes for CASSPLVGGFETQYF. This chain uses TRBV18 with TRBJ2-5, with a weak D call TRBD2 (6 bases). This CDR3 region has 15 residues. Deletions cut 1 base from V and 5 bases from J, with 14 bases between. CDR1 is KGHSH, CDR2 LQKENI, per germline.

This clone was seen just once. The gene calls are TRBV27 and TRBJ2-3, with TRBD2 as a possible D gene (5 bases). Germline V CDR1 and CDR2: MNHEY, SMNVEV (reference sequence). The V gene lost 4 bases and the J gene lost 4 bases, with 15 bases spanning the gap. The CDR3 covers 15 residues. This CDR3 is CASSSRGSLADTQYF. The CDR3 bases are TGTGCCAGCAGTTCCCGGGGTAGCTTGGCAGATACGCAGTATTTT.

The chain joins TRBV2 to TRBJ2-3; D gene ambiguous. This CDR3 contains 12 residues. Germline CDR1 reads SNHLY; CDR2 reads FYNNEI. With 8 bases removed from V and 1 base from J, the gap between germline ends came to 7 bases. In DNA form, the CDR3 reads TGTGCCAGCTCGCCGGGCACAGATACGCAGTATTTT. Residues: CASSPGTDTQYF.

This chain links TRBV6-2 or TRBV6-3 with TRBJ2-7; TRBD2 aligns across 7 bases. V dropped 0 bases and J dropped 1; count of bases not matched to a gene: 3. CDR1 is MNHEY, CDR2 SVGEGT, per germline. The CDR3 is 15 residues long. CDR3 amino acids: CASSYSLAASYEQYF. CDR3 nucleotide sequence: TGTGCCAGCAGTTACTCTCTAGCGGCTTCCTACGAGCAGTACTTC.

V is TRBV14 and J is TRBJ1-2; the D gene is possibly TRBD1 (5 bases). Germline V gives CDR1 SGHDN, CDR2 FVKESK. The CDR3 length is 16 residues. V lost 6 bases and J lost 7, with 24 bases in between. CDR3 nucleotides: TGTGCCAGCAGACGCCGCGGGGGAATGGAGGTTGGTGGCTACACCTTC. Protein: CASRRRGGMEVGGYTF.

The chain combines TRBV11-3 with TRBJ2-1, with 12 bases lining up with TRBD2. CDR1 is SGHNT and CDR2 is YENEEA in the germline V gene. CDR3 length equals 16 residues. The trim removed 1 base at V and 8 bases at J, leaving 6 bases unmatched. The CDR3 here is CASSLGRLAGEDEQFF. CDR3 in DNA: TGTGCCAGCAGCTTAGGACGACTAGCGGGAGAGGATGAGCAGTTCTTC.

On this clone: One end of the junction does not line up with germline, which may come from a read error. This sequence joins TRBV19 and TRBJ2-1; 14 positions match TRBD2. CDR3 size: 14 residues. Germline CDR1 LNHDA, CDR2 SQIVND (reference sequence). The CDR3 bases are TGTGCCAGTAGTATGACTAGCGGGAGGGCCGGGATAATCTTC. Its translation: CASSMTSGRAGIIF.

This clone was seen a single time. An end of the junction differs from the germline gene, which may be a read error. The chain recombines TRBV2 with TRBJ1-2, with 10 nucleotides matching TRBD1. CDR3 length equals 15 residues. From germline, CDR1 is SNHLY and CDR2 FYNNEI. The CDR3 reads CASSPGQGEHYGYTF. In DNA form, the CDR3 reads TGTGCCAGTAGCCCCGGACAGGGGGAACACTATGGCTACACCTTT. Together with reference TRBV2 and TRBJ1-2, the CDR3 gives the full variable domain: EPEVTQTPSHQVTQMGQEVILRCVPISNHLYFYWYRQILGQKVEFLVSFYNNEISEKSEIFDDQFSVERPDGSNFTLKIRSTKLEDSAMYFCASSPGQGEHYGYTFGSGTRLTVV.

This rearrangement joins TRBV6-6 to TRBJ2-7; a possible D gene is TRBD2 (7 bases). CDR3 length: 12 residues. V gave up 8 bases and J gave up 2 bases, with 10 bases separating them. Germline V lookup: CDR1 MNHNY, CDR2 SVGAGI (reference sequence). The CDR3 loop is CASGGGAYEQYF. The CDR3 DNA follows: TGTGCCAGCGGGGGGGGCGCCTACGAGCAGTACTTC.

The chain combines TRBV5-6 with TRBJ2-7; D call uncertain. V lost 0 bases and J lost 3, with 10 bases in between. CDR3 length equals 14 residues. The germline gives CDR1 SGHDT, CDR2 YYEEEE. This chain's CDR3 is CASSLDRRDYEQYF. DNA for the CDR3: TGTGCCAGCAGCTTGGACAGACGAGACTACGAGCAGTACTTC.

CDR3 DNA: TGTGCCAGCAGTGAAAGGTCAGGGGTCGTGTCGGGCGAGCAGTACTTC. This sequence encodes CASSERSGVVSGEQYF. The rearrangement uses TRBV6-1 and TRBJ2-7; tentative D call: TRBD1 (6 bases). The germline V gene encodes CDR1 MNHNS and CDR2 SASEGT. The V end was cut by 2 bases, the J end by 6 bases, with 20 bases between. The CDR3 is made up of 16 amino acids.

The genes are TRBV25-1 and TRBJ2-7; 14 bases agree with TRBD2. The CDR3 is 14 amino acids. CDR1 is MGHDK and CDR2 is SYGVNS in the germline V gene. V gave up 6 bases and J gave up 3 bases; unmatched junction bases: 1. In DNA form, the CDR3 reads TGTGCCAGCAGCGGGACTAGCGGGGGCTACGAGCAGTACTTC. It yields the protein CASSGTSGGYEQYF.

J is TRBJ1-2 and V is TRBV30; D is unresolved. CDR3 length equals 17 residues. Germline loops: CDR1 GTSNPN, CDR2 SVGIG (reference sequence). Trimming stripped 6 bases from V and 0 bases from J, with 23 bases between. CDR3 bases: TGTGCCTGTGTAGGTGGACTATCCCGGGCGGCTAACTATGGCTACACCTTC. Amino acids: CACVGGLSRAANYGYTF.

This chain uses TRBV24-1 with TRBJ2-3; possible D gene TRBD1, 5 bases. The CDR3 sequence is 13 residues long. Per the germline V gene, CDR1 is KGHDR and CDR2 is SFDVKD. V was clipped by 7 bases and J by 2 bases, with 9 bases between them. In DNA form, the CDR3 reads TGTGCCACCAGCGACAGACCCACAGATACGCAGTATTTT. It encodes CATSDRPTDTQYF.

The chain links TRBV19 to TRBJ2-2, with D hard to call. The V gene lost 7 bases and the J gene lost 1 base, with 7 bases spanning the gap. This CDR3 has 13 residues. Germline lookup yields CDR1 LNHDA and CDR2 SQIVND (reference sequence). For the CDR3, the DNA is TGTGCCAGTATCGAACAGAACACCGGGGAGCTGTTTTTT. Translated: CASIEQNTGELFF.

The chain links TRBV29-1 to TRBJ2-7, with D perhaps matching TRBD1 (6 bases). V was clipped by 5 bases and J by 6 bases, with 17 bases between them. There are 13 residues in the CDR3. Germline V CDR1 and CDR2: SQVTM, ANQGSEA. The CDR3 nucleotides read TGCAGCGTTTCTGACAGGCTCGGCGGCGAGCAGTACTTC. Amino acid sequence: CSVSDRLGGEQYF.

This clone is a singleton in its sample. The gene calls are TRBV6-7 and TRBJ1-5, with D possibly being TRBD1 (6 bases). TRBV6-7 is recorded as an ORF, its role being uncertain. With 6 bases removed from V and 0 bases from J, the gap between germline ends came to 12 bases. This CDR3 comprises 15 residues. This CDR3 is CASRQGRYSNQPQHF. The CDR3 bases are TGTGCCAGCAGACAGGGTCGTTATAGCAATCAGCCCCAGCATTTT.

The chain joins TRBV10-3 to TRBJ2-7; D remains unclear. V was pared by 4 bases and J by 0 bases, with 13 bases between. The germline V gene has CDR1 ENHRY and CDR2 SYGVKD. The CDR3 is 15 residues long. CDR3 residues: CAISGAGRVSYEQYF. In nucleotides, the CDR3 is TGTGCCATCAGTGGCGCAGGCCGAGTCTCCTACGAGCAGTACTTC.

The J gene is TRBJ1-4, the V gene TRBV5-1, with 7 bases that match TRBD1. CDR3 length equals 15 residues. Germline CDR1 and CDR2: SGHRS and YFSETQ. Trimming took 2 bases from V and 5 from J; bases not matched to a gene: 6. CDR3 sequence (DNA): TGCGCCAGCAGCTTAAGTGGAGGGGGCAATGAAAAACTGTTTTTT. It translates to CASSLSGGGNEKLFF.

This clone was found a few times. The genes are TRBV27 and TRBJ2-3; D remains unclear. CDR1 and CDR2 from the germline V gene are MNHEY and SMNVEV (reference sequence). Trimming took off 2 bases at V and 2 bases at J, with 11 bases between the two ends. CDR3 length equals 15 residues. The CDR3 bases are TGTGCCAGCAGTTTAGCGGTGCCAGCCACAGATACGCAGTATTTT. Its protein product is CASSLAVPATDTQYF.

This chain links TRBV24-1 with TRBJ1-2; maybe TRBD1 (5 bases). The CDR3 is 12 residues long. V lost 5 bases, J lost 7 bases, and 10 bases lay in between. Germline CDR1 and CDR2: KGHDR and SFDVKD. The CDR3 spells CATSGAQGGYTF. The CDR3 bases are TGTGCCACCAGTGGTGCCCAGGGTGGCTACACCTTC.

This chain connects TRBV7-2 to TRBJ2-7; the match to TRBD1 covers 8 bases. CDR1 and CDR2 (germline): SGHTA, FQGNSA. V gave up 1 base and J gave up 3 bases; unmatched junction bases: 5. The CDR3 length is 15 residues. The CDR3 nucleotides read TGTGCCAGCAGCTTAGGCAGGGGGCGAATCTACGAGCAGTACTTC. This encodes CASSLGRGRIYEQYF.

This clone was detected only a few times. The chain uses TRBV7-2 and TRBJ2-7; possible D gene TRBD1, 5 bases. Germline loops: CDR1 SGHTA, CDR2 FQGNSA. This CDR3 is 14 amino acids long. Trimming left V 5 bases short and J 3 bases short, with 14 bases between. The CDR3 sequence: CASSLSQGGYEQYF. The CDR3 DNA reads TGTGCCAGCAGCCTGTCGCAGGGTGGCTACGAGCAGTACTTC.

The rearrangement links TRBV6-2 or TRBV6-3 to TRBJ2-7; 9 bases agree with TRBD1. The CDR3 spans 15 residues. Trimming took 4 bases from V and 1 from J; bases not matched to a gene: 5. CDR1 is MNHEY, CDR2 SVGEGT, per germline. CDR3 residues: CASSSRGTGSYEQYF. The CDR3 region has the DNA TGTGCCAGCAGTTCCAGAGGGACAGGGTCCTACGAGCAGTACTTC.

For the CDR3, the DNA is TGTGCCAGCAGCCATCGACAGGGCGGTCAAGAGACCCAGTACTTC. Its translation: CASSHRQGGQETQYF. The V gene is TRBV7-9, the J gene TRBJ2-5, with 7 bases aligning to TRBD1. The CDR3 runs to 15 residues. The junction had 8 bases not matched to a gene; V was cut back by 5 bases and J by 2 bases. The germline CDR1 and CDR2 sequences are SEHNR and FQNEAQ (reference sequence).

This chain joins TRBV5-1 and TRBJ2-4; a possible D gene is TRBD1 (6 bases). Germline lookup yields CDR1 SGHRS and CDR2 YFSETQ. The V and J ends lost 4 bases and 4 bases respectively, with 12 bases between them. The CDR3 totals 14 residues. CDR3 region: CASSEGDAKNIQYF. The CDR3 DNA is TGCGCCAGCAGCGAGGGGGACGCAAAAAACATTCAGTACTTC.

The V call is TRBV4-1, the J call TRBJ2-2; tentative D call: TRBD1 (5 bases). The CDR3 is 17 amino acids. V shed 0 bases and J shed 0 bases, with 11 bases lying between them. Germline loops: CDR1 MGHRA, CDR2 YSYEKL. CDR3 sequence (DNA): TGCGCCAGCAGCCAAGATGGTAGGACAACGAACACCGGGGAGCTGTTTTTT. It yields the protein CASSQDGRTTNTGELFF.

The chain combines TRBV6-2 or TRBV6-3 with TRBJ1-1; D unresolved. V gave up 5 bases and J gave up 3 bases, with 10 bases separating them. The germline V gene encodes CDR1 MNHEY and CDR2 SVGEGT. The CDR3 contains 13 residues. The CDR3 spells CASSSDGYTEAFF. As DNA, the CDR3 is TGTGCCAGCAGTAGCGACGGGTACACTGAAGCTTTCTTT.